A selection of T cell receptor beta chains follows, all from one sample in a study of identical twins' blood T cells. TCRdb processed the 5' RACE reads anew with MiXCR; each CDR3 protein has one entry. The sample holds 350,000 to 400,000 distinct CDR3 sequences, around 30% seen once. Sequences were obtained from PBMCs. The source is a woman aged 18-49 years in good health. Both conserved end residues are part of each CDR3. Each record gives: V gene, J gene, CDR3 protein.

V: TRBV5-6
J: TRBJ1-1
CDR3: CASSWRQMNTEAFF

V: TRBV5-4
J: TRBJ1-2
CDR3: CASSFYRGSRYGYTF

V: TRBV6-1
J: TRBJ2-1
CDR3: CASSERDRTPYNEQFF

V: TRBV20-1
J: TRBJ1-5
CDR3: CSARKGSNQPQHF

V: TRBV29-1
J: TRBJ2-1
CDR3: CSVLDSSYNEQFF

V: TRBV27
J: TRBJ1-5
CDR3: CASSFSGENQPQHF

V: TRBV13
J: TRBJ2-5
CDR3: CASSSGLAEPKPEETQYF

V: TRBV15
J: TRBJ1-5
CDR3: CATSRVEPGNQPQHF

V: TRBV29-1
J: TRBJ2-1
CDR3: CSVLEGKSSYNEQFF

V: TRBV4-3
J: TRBJ1-2
CDR3: CASSQVEGEGYTF

V: TRBV19
J: TRBJ1-2
CDR3: CASSTPSRSSYGYTF

V: TRBV29-1
J: TRBJ1-1
CDR3: CSVDAGTLTEAFF

V: TRBV14
J: TRBJ2-1
CDR3: CASSPETSGRYTNEQFF

V: TRBV19
J: TRBJ1-2
CDR3: CASSIGLFYGYTF

V: TRBV28
J: TRBJ1-1
CDR3: CASSFLRPDTEAFF

V: TRBV11-3
J: TRBJ2-1
CDR3: CASTSFRNYNEQFF

V: TRBV7-9
J: .
CDR3: CASSTKSSNQPQYF

V: TRBV6-6
J: TRBJ2-3
CDR3: CASRLAATDTQYF

V: TRBV29-1
J: TRBJ1-1
CDR3: CSGVGNTEAFF

V: TRBV29-1
J: TRBJ1-1
CDR3: CSVERWGQGMNTEAFF

V: TRBV11-2
J: TRBJ2-1
CDR3: CASSLPGPQFF

V: TRBV20-1
J: TRBJ1-1
CDR3: CSASGAGPNTEAFF

V: TRBV24-1
J: TRBJ2-1
CDR3: CATSVNRDSSYNEQFF

V: TRBV13
J: TRBJ2-3
CDR3: CASTSRNTQYF

V: TRBV19
J: TRBJ2-2
CDR3: CASLTTHYTGELFF

V: TRBV18
J: TRBJ2-7
CDR3: CASSPTSNEQYF

V: TRBV3-1
J: TRBJ2-7
CDR3: CASSQVSGTGFDEQYF

V: TRBV5-1
J: TRBJ2-3
CDR3: CASSLSSGGVDTQYF

V: TRBV2
J: TRBJ2-2
CDR3: CASCADTGELFF

V: TRBV7-9
J: TRBJ2-7
CDR3: CASSFPGQVYYEQYF

V: TRBV12-5
J: TRBJ2-3
CDR3: CASGRPRSFRTDTQYF

V: TRBV6-2/TRBV6-3
J: TRBJ1-1
CDR3: CASRSLTGMNTEAFF

V: TRBV29-1
J: TRBJ1-2
CDR3: CSVGAGADLSGYTF

V: TRBV19
J: TRBJ1-2
CDR3: CASIPLQGSGGYTF

V: TRBV10-3
J: TRBJ2-2
CDR3: CAISRTGNTGELFF

V: TRBV5-1
J: TRBJ2-1
CDR3: CASSSPIRAGEQFF

V: TRBV14
J: TRBJ1-2
CDR3: CASSQAGIYGYTF

V: TRBV4-1
J: TRBJ2-7
CDR3: CASSQIGSGYEQYF

V: TRBV20-1
J: TRBJ2-4
CDR3: CSAATFPELAGGDDIQYF

V: TRBV30
J: TRBJ2-3
CDR3: CAWNTGSTDTQYF

V: TRBV27
J: TRBJ1-2
CDR3: CASSDRVNGYTF

V: TRBV21-1
J: TRBJ1-1
CDR3: CASSSNRGVNTEAFF

V: TRBV5-1
J: TRBJ1-4
CDR3: CASGTGTGSEKLFF

V: TRBV29-1
J: TRBJ2-3
CDR3: CSGTTSTDTQYF

V: TRBV5-1
J: TRBJ1-2
CDR3: CASSSGRPDYGYTF

V: TRBV12-3/TRBV12-4
J: TRBJ1-1
CDR3: CASQRNTGTEAFF

V: TRBV20-1
J: TRBJ2-1
CDR3: CSAGGSTYNEQFF

V: TRBV27
J: TRBJ1-1
CDR3: CASSTRTGTEAFF

V: TRBV5-1
J: TRBJ2-2
CDR3: CASSKTNTGELFF

V: TRBV19
J: TRBJ2-1
CDR3: CASSNRGGSNEQFF

V: TRBV9
J: TRBJ1-4
CDR3: CASSAGSSEKLFF

V: TRBV20-1
J: TRBJ2-5
CDR3: CSASFSSETQYF

V: TRBV9
J: TRBJ2-2
CDR3: CASSVGGWSTGELFF

V: TRBV6-4
J: TRBJ1-1
CDR3: CASSDSSPGVNTEAFF

V: TRBV7-9
J: TRBJ1-1
CDR3: CASSSKNRGTNTEAFF